Listed here are 32 T cell receptor beta chains from one sample, sequenced in a study of T cell repertoires and HLA-DP antigens (dated by TCRdb to 2017 to 2018). What these receptors recognize is not known. The library was prepared using the immunoSEQ multiplex PCR assay. TCRdb carries this immuneACCESS record with in-frame sequences only. Its versions omit some clonotypes, under half of them owing to an unresolved V gene in the studies checked, with the rest unexplained. The sample table lists about 110,000 clones, more than 85% of them with a count of one. Together, the top ten hold approximately 0.29% of the sample. The sequenced sample consisted of CD4+ T cells from PBMCs. The origin of the receptors is a woman between 18 and 30 years old in good health and CMV-seronegative.

The CDR3 region has the DNA TGCGCCAGCAGCCAAGAGGGACTACTGCCCTACGAGCAGTACTTC. Amino acids: CASSQEGLLPYEQYF. This chain uses TRBV4-1 with TRBJ2-7; 7 bases are shared with TRBD2. V gave up 0 bases and J gave up 2 bases; unmatched junction bases: 4. The CDR3 is 15 amino acids. The germline gives CDR1 MGHRA, CDR2 YSYEKL.

V and J are TRBV7-9 and TRBJ1-1; 8 bases match TRBD1. CDR1 is SEHNR and CDR2 is FQNEAQ in the germline V gene (reference sequence). The CDR3 is 12 residues long. V was clipped by 1 base and J by 10 bases; unmatched bases: 2. The CDR3 region is CASSLEQGGAFF. The CDR3 nucleotides are TGTGCCAGCAGCTTAGAACAGGGGGGAGCTTTCTTT.

This clone was seen a single time. The V gene is TRBV18, the J gene TRBJ2-2; D gene unclear. Germline CDR1 is KGHSH and CDR2 is LQKENI. The CDR3 runs 12 residues. Trimming stripped 6 bases from V and 3 bases from J, with 5 bases between. CDR3 region: CASSFYTGELFF. CDR3 nucleotides: TGTGCCAGCTCCTTTTACACCGGGGAGCTGTTTTTT.

This chain joins TRBV9 and TRBJ1-3; D uncertain. The V gene lost 0 bases and the J gene lost 0 bases, with 10 bases spanning the gap. Germline V gene data show CDR1 as SGDLS and CDR2 as YYNGEE. The CDR3 has 16 residues. CDR3 sequence: CASSVGIGPSGNTIYF. For the CDR3, the DNA is TGTGCCAGCAGCGTAGGGATCGGGCCCTCTGGAAACACCATATATTTT.

The rearrangement links TRBV7-9 to TRBJ2-1; a possible D gene is TRBD2 (6 bases). V was pared by 5 bases and J by 8 bases, with 25 bases between. Per the germline V gene, CDR1 is SEHNR and CDR2 is FQNEAQ (reference sequence). The CDR3 consists of 17 residues. This chain's CDR3 is CASSKVNPGLGGDEQFF. CDR3 coding DNA: TGTGCCAGCAGCAAAGTAAATCCGGGACTCGGAGGGGATGAGCAGTTCTTC.

This clone was recorded a few times. CDR3 protein: CSVTSLNTEAFF. CDR3 bases: TGCAGCGTGACCTCTTTGAACACTGAAGCTTTCTTT. V is TRBV29-1 and J is TRBJ1-1; D is undetermined. The V end lost 6 bases, the J end lost 0 bases, and 8 bases lay between the germline ends. The CDR3 totals 12 residues. Germline V CDR1 and CDR2: SQVTM, ANQGSEA.

The chain has TRBV27 and TRBJ1-1, with a tentative D call TRBD1 (5 bases). Germline values: CDR1 MNHEY, CDR2 SMNVEV (reference sequence). The V end was cut by 0 bases, the J end by 3 bases, with 17 bases between. The CDR3 totals 17 residues. The CDR3 sequence is CASSLSRRGAEHTEAFF. In nucleotides, the CDR3 is TGTGCCAGCAGTTTATCGCGGAGGGGAGCCGAACACACTGAAGCTTTCTTT.

The chain carries TRBV7-9 and TRBJ1-1, with 7 nucleotides matching TRBD1. V dropped 2 bases and J dropped 5; count of bases not matched to a gene: 8. CDR3 size: 15 residues. The germline V gene encodes CDR1 SEHNR and CDR2 FQNEAQ (reference sequence). The DNA of the CDR3 is TGTGCCAGCAGCTTATTGGTCAGGGGGGATACTGAAGCTTTCTTT. Encoded protein: CASSLLVRGDTEAFF.

In DNA, the CDR3 is TGCGCCAGCAGCTCCACTAGCGGGACCTACAATGAGCAGTTCTTC. Translation: CASSSTSGTYNEQFF. The rearrangement joins TRBV5-1 to TRBJ2-1, with TRBD2 matching over 10 bases. V shed 3 bases and J 2 bases; nucleotides not matched to a gene: 2. There are 15 residues in the CDR3. CDR1 and CDR2 (germline): SGHRS, YFSETQ.

The V call is TRBV27, the J call TRBJ2-2; a possible D gene is TRBD2 (6 bases). Germline loops: CDR1 MNHEY, CDR2 SMNVEV (reference sequence). The CDR3 totals 20 residues. Trimming removed 0 bases from V and 2 bases from J, with 22 bases in between. The CDR3 protein is CASSLSPPGWAGRNTGELFF. The CDR3 bases are TGTGCCAGCAGTTTATCACCCCCCGGGTGGGCGGGGAGAAACACCGGGGAGCTGTTTTTT.

This clone was detected a few times. This chain links TRBV5-8 with TRBJ2-5; D tentatively reads TRBD1 or TRBD2 (5 bases each). V was shortened by 2 bases and J by 0 bases, with 8 bases between the two germline ends. This CDR3 has 14 amino acids. Germline loops: CDR1 SGHTS, CDR2 YDEGEE. The CDR3 DNA is TGTGCCAGCAGCTTTGAGGGGTACCAAGAGACCCAGTACTTC. Translated, it gives CASSFEGYQETQYF.

The genes are TRBV5-1 and TRBJ2-7, with D possibly TRBD2 on 7 matching bases. The CDR3 covers 18 residues. V was cut by 0 bases and J by 4 bases, with 23 bases left in between. Germline lookup yields CDR1 SGHRS and CDR2 YFSETQ. For the CDR3, the DNA is TGCGCCAGCAGCTTGGATGTTTCGGGGGGCGGGACATCATACGAGCAGTACTTC. Its protein product is CASSLDVSGGGTSYEQYF.

For the CDR3, the DNA is TGTGCCAGCTCATACGCCAGGACAGGGGGGACCTACGAGCAGTACGTC. Its translation: CASSYARTGGTYEQYV. The rearrangement joins TRBV18 to TRBJ2-7; 10 bases line up with TRBD1. The CDR3 runs to 16 residues. Germline V CDR1 and CDR2: KGHSH, LQKENI. Losses at the gene ends were 5 bases for V and 2 bases for J; bases not matched to a gene: 9.

CDR3 amino acids: CASSQDGLLTGELFF. The CDR3 DNA follows: TGCGCCAGCAGCCAAGATGGGCTATTGACCGGGGAGCTGTTTTTT. V usage is TRBV4-1 and J usage is TRBJ2-2, with unresolved D. Trimming shortened V by 0 bases and J by 5 bases, and 10 bases separated the two germline ends. From germline, CDR1 is MGHRA and CDR2 YSYEKL. CDR3 size: 15 residues.

The rearrangement joins TRBV28 to TRBJ1-5, with 9 bases aligning to TRBD1. V was pared by 6 bases and J by 1 base, with 7 bases of the junction left unmatched. The CDR3 covers 16 residues. Per the germline V gene, CDR1 is MDHEN and CDR2 is SYDVKM. The CDR3 DNA reads as TGTGCCAGCAGAAGACAGGGGGGCGGGAGCAATCAGCCCCAGCATTTT. This encodes CASRRQGGGSNQPQHF.

The chain joins TRBV5-1 to TRBJ2-2; 9 bases align to TRBD1. CDR1 SGHRS and CDR2 YFSETQ come from the germline V gene. J was trimmed by 4 bases and V by 3 bases; bases with no gene match: 4. The CDR3 is 15 residues long. The CDR3 spells CASSSGQGSTGELFF. The CDR3 DNA sequence: TGCGCCAGCAGCTCGGGACAGGGTTCCACCGGGGAGCTGTTTTTT.

The chain joins TRBV7-8 to TRBJ1-5, with D maybe TRBD1 (6 bases). This CDR3 has 16 residues. CDR1 is SGHVS and CDR2 is FQNEAQ in the germline V gene. V lost 5 bases and J lost 3, with 17 bases in between. The CDR3 DNA follows: TGTGCCAGCAGCCCAACGAGGGGGGGCTCCAATCAGCCCCAGCATTTT. It encodes CASSPTRGGSNQPQHF.

The CDR3: CASSYDLIQRLIASTDTQYF. DNA for the CDR3: TGCGCCAGCAGCTACGACCTCATACAACGACTGATTGCTAGCACAGATACGCAGTATTTT. The V gene is TRBV4-1, the J gene TRBJ2-3; D remains unclear. Germline-derived CDR1 and CDR2 are MGHRA and YSYEKL. Deletions cut 5 bases from V and 0 bases from J, with 27 bases between. This CDR3 contains 20 residues.

As for this clone: One junction end does not reproduce the germline sequence, and a read error may be involved. This specimen includes other DNA sequences encoding the same CDR3. CDR3 amino acids: CASSLTRAAEAFF. Written as DNA, the CDR3 is TGTGCCAGCAGCCTGACCCGGGCCGCTGAAGCCTTCTTT. V and J are TRBV5-4 and TRBJ1-1; D not resolved. The CDR3 runs to 13 residues. Per the germline V gene, CDR1 is SGHNT and CDR2 is YYREEE (reference sequence).

The chain has TRBV6-1 and TRBJ2-4; D is perhaps TRBD1 (6 bases). V was cut by 4 bases and J by 2 bases, with 9 bases left in between. The CDR3 consists of 14 residues. Germline-derived CDR1 and CDR2 are MNHNS and SASEGT. The CDR3 protein is CASSVRGSKNIQYF. The CDR3 bases are TGTGCCAGCAGTGTAAGGGGGTCCAAAAACATTCAGTACTTC.

This rearrangement joins TRBV7-8 to TRBJ2-1; TRBD2 matches at 15 bases. CDR1 and CDR2 (germline): SGHVS, FQNEAQ. This CDR3 spans 20 amino acids. V shed 4 bases and J 0 bases; nucleotides not matched to a gene: 10. The CDR3 DNA reads as TGTGCCAGCAGCTCGAAGGGGACTAGCGGGAGGAAGAGCTCCTACAATGAGCAGTTCTTC. It specifies CASSSKGTSGRKSSYNEQFF.

This clone has only one observation. This rearrangement joins TRBV9 to TRBJ2-3; the D gene is possibly TRBD1 (7 bases). This CDR3 is 13 amino acids long. The germline V gene has CDR1 SGDLS and CDR2 YYNGEE. The CDR3 nucleotides are TGTGCTGGGTCCAGGGGGGCGGCAGATACGCAGTATTTT. Its translation is CAGSRGAADTQYF.

This chain uses TRBV6-5 with TRBJ1-1; D is ambiguous. V lost 6 bases and J lost 0, with 5 bases in between. Per germline, CDR1 MNHEY and CDR2 SVGAGI. The CDR3 consists of 12 residues. The CDR3 nucleotides read TGTGCCAGCAGCCGATTGAACACTGAAGCTTTCTTT. Protein sequence: CASSRLNTEAFF.

The chain employs TRBV5-1 and TRBJ1-1, with 9 nucleotides matching TRBD1. Germline V gene data show CDR1 as SGHRS and CDR2 as YFSETQ. V lost 5 bases and J lost 0; bases outside the gene matches: 2. This CDR3 spans 14 amino acids. CDR3 in amino acids: CASRGTGLNTEAFF. CDR3 nucleotide sequence: TGCGCCAGCAGGGGGACAGGGCTGAACACTGAAGCTTTCTTT. Full variable domain (outside the CDR3, taken from reference TRBV5-1 and TRBJ1-1): KAGVTQTPRYLIKTRGQQVTLSCSPISGHRSVSWYQQTPGQGLQFLFEYFSETQRNKGNFPGRFSGRQFSNSRSEMNVSTLELGDSALYLCASRGTGLNTEAFFGQGTRLTVV.

V and J are TRBV7-8 and TRBJ1-5; D perhaps matches TRBD1 (6 bases). V lost 5 bases to trimming and J lost 0 bases, with 11 bases between them. Germline V lookup: CDR1 SGHVS, CDR2 FQNEAQ. CDR3 length: 15 residues. CDR3: CASSAQGNSNQPQHF. The CDR3 DNA reads as TGTGCCAGCAGCGCACAGGGCAATAGCAATCAGCCCCAGCATTTT.

This clone was detected only a few times. The chain couples TRBV4-2 to TRBJ2-4; maybe TRBD2 (5 bases). Trimming removed 0 bases from V and 3 bases from J, with 9 bases in between. The germline V gene has CDR1 LGHNA and CDR2 YNFKEQ. CDR3 length: 15 residues. As DNA, the CDR3 is TGTGCCAGCAGCCAAGATCGAGGGTTCAAAAACATTCAGTACTTC. It codes for CASSQDRGFKNIQYF.

V is TRBV4-2 and J is TRBJ1-2; tentative D call: TRBD1 (6 bases). V was trimmed by 1 base and J by 13 bases, leaving 13 bases between them. CDR1 and CDR2 (germline): LGHNA, YNFKEQ. CDR3 length equals 12 residues. CDR3 loop: CASSQALGHFTF. The CDR3 DNA reads as TGTGCCAGCAGCCAAGCCCTGGGACACTTCACCTTC.

The chain carries TRBV6-1 and TRBJ2-1; D is uncertain. The germline V and J ends were trimmed by 2 bases and 12 bases, with 11 bases remaining between them. Germline lookup yields CDR1 MNHNS and CDR2 SASEGT. The CDR3 contains 12 residues. DNA of the CDR3: TGTGCCAGCAGTGAACTAGTGGTTGGGCAGTTCTTC. This codes for CASSELVVGQFF.

As for this clone: The junction differs from germline at one of its ends, possibly a read error. The chain couples TRBV7-7 to TRBJ1-2; 8 bases fit TRBD1. Germline-derived CDR1 and CDR2 are SSHAT and FNYEAQ (reference sequence). The CDR3 length is 15 residues. The CDR3 loop is CASSHRTGPRSGYTF. The CDR3, as DNA: TGTGCTAGCAGCCACCGGACAGGGCCGCGATCTGGCTACACCTTC.

CDR3 sequence (DNA): TGTGCCAGCAGCTTAGGGACCCCCCCGGGCAATGAGCAGTTCTTC. Protein: CASSLGTPPGNEQFF. The genes are TRBV7-6 and TRBJ2-1; D ambiguous. This CDR3 has 15 residues. V dropped 1 base and J dropped 6 bases, with 13 bases sitting between them. Germline values: CDR1 SGHVS, CDR2 FNYEAQ.

This chain connects TRBV19 to TRBJ2-1, with 10 bases aligning to TRBD2. The CDR3 has 15 residues. CDR1 is LNHDA and CDR2 is SQIVND in the germline V gene (reference sequence). The V and J ends lost 4 bases and 0 bases, in that order; junction bases with no gene match: 0. As DNA, the CDR3 is TGTGCCAGTAGTACTAGCGGGAGCTCCTACAATGAGCAGTTCTTC. Protein product: CASSTSGSSYNEQFF.

This clone is a singleton in its sample. The chain combines TRBV18 with TRBJ1-2; D might be TRBD1 (5 bases). V lost 3 bases and J lost 0, with 11 bases in between. Germline CDR1 KGHSH, CDR2 LQKENI. The CDR3 runs 15 residues. The CDR3 coding sequence is TGTGCCAGCTCACCCCGGGACGAGGCTAACTATGGCTACACCTTC. It is translated as CASSPRDEANYGYTF.